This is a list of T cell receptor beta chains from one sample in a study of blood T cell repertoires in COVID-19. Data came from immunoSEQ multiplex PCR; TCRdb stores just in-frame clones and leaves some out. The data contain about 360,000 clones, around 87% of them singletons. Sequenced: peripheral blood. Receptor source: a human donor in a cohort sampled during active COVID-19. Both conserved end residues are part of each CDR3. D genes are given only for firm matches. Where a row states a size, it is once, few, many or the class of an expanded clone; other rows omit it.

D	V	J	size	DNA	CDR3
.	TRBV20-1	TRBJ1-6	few	TGCAGTCTCGGTTCACCCCTCCACTTT	CSLGSPLHF
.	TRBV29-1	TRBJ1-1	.	TGCAGCGTTGGGGGCCCGGGGAACACTGAAGCTTTCTTT	CSVGGPGNTEAFF
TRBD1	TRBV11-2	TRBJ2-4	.	TGTGCCAGCAGCCATCCGAACAGGGGCCAAAACATTCAGTACTTC	CASSHPNRGQNIQYF
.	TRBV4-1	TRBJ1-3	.	TGCGCCAGCAGCCAAGCCCAGGCAGACTCTGGAAACACCATATATTTT	CASSQAQADSGNTIYF
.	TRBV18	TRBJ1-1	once	TGTGCCAGCTCACCGTTCGGCAGGGCCGGCACTGAAGCTTTCTTT	CASSPFGRAGTEAFF
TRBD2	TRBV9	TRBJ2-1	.	TGTGCCAGCAGCGTACGGCCTAGCGGGTGGCAGTTCTTC	CASSVRPSGWQFF
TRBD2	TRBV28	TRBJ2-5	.	TGTGCCAGCAGGGGGACTAGCGGGTTGGAGACCCAGTACTTC	CASRGTSGLETQYF
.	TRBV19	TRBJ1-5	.	TGTGCCAGTAGTATCCCCGACCCGGGTCAGCCCCAGCATTTT	CASSIPDPGQPQHF
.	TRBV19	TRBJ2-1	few	TGTGCCAGTAGTATATCGGGCGGGCGAGGTGGTGAGCAGTTCTTC	CASSISGGRGGEQFF
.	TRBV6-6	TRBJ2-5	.	TGTGCCAGCAGTTACTCCGACAAGAAACCCCAGTACTTC	CASSYSDKKPQYF
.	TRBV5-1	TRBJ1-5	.	TGCGCCAGCAGCTTGGCAGGGTACGAGAGCAATCAGCCCCAGCATTTT	CASSLAGYESNQPQHF
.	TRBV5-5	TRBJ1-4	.	TGTGCCAGCAGCCCTACAACTAATGAAAAACTGTTTTTT	CASSPTTNEKLFF
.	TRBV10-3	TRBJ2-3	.	TGTGCCATCAGTCGGGCGGGGGCTAGCACAGATACGCAGTATTTT	CAISRAGASTDTQYF
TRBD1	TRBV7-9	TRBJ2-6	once	TGTGCCAGCAGCTTAACAGGACAGGGGTATTCTGGGGCCAACGTCCTGACTTTC	CASSLTGQGYSGANVLTF
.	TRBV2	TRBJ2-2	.	TGTGCCAGCGGCAGGGATAACACCGGGGAGCTGTTTTTT	CASGRDNTGELFF
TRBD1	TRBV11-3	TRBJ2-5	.	TGTGCCAGCAGCCAAAGGGGGACAGGGGTGGAGACCCAGTACTTC	CASSQRGTGVETQYF
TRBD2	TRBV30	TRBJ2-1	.	TGTGCCTGGAGTGTACGGGGACTAGCGGGTTTAAGGTCCTACAATGAGCAGTTCTTC	CAWSVRGLAGLRSYNEQFF
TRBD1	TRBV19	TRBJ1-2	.	TGTGCCAGTAGTATAGACGCCCGGACAGGGTCGCGGGGCTACACCTTC	CASSIDARTGSRGYTF
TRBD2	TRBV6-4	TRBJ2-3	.	TGTGCCAGCAGTGACTCTGCGGGAGCCCCCACAGATACGCAGTATTTT	CASSDSAGAPTDTQYF
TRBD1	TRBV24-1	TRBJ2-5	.	TGTGCCACCAGTGACCCCCTCAGACAGGGTCAAGAGACCCAGTACTTC	CATSDPLRQGQETQYF
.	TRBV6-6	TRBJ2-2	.	TGTGCCAGCAGTCCGACCCTGGGCCAGTCCACCGGGGAGCTGTTTTTT	CASSPTLGQSTGELFF
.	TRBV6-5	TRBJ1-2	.	TGTGCCAGCAGGGGGAGGACGAGAAACTATGGCTACACCTTC	CASRGRTRNYGYTF
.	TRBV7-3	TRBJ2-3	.	TGTGCCAGCAGCTTAACGCTGAGCGGGACAGATACGCAGTATTTT	CASSLTLSGTDTQYF
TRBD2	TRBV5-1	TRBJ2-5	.	TGCGCCAGCAGCTCATCCGGGACTAGCGGGGAGGCCCAGTACTTC	CASSSSGTSGEAQYF
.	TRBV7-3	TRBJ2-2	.	TGTGCCAGCAGCTCCGAGCTCGGCAGGGGCACCGGGGAGCTGTTTTTT	CASSSELGRGTGELFF
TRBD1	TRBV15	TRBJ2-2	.	TGTGCCACCAGCAGAGATTTTCAGGGGGCCGGGGAGCTGTTTTTT	CATSRDFQGAGELFF
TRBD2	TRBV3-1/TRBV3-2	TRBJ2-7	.	TGTGCCAGCAGCCAAGACCTCGGGGGGACCTTCTACGAGCAGTACTTC	CASSQDLGGTFYEQYF
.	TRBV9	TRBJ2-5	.	TGTGCCAGCAGCCTCAGCGGGACACCCACAGAGACCCAGTACTTC	CASSLSGTPTETQYF
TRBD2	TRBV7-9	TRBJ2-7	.	TGTGCCAGCAGCTTAGCTGGTTTGGGACTAGCGGGAGACGAGCAGTACTTC	CASSLAGLGLAGDEQYF
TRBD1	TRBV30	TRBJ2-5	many	TGTGCCTGGAGTGTCGGACAGGGGGCGAGGGAGACCCAGTACTTC	CAWSVGQGARETQYF
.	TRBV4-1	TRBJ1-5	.	TGCGCCAGCAGCCCCGCGGGGGATCAGCCCCAGCATTTT	CASSPAGDQPQHF
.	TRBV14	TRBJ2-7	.	TGTGCCAGCAGCCAGAGACACATACAGCTTCCCTACGAGCAGTACTTC	CASSQRHIQLPYEQYF
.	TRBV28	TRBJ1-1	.	TGTGCCAGCAGCAGTTTCTGGTGGAGGGACACTGAAGCTTTCTTT	CASSSFWWRDTEAFF
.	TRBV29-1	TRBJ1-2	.	TGCAGCGTTGAAGATTCCAGGGTGTACACCTTC	CSVEDSRVYTF
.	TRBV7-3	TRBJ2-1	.	TGTGCCAGCAGCTTTGGGACTGGGGTGGATGAGCAGTTCTTC	CASSFGTGVDEQFF
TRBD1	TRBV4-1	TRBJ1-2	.	TGCGCCAGCAGCCAAGAAGTAGGACAGGGTATCTATGGCTACACCTTC	CASSQEVGQGIYGYTF
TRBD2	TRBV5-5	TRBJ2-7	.	TGTGCCAGCAGCTTGGATTTTCGGCTAGCGGGGGCCTACGAGCAGTACTTC	CASSLDFRLAGAYEQYF
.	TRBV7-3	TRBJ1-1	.	TGTGCCAGCAGCCAAACGGGGGGTAGGAGGGCTGAAGCTTTCTTT	CASSQTGGRRAEAFF
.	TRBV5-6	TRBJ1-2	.	TGTGCCAGCAGCCTTGGCGGGCGGAGCTATGGCTACACCTTC	CASSLGGRSYGYTF
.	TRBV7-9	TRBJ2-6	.	TGTGCCAGCAGCCCAGGGGTCCTGGAGGCCAACGTCCTGACTTTC	CASSPGVLEANVLTF
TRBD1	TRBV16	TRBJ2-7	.	TGTGCCAGCAGCCAAGCGGGACAGGCCCTATACGAGCAGTACTTC	CASSQAGQALYEQYF